One and the same sample provided the 22 T cell receptor beta chains below, sequenced in a study of cytotoxic CD8 clonotypes in ibrutinib-treated CLL. Clones were read by immunoSEQ multiplex PCR, and TCRdb kept only the in-frame ones, dropping some. The table lists 200,000 or so clones, more than 65% of them singletons. Sequencing was performed on PBMCs, taken after 12 months of ibrutinib treatment. The receptors were sampled from a human donor with chronic lymphocytic leukemia.

This clone was seen ten or more times. This chain connects TRBV29-1 to TRBJ2-1; 7 positions match TRBD1. This CDR3 comprises 15 residues. CDR1 SQVTM and CDR2 ANQGSEA come from the germline V gene. Unmatched junction bases numbered 10, after V lost 4 bases and J lost 4 bases. The CDR3 loop reads CSVGGYGQAYNEQFF. The CDR3 DNA reads as TGCAGCGTTGGTGGGTACGGACAGGCGTACAATGAGCAGTTCTTC.

This clone is a singleton in its sample. This rearrangement joins TRBV2 to TRBJ1-2; D gene unclear. V lost 9 bases and J lost 0, with 11 bases in between. Germline loops: CDR1 SNHLY, CDR2 FYNNEI. This CDR3 contains 13 residues. The CDR3 coding sequence is TGTGCCAGGGCAGTCGCACCTAACTATGGCTACACCTTC. Its protein is CARAVAPNYGYTF.

This clone was detected only a few times. The rearrangement joins TRBV5-1 to TRBJ2-7; D remains unclear. CDR3 length: 13 residues. The germline V and J ends were trimmed by 3 bases and 3 bases, with 10 bases remaining between them. Germline V gene sequence: CDR1 SGHRS, CDR2 YFSETQ. This CDR3 reads CASSSGRVYEQYF. DNA of the CDR3: TGCGCCAGCAGCTCGGGCCGAGTCTACGAGCAGTACTTC. The full variable domain, its missing parts supplied by reference TRBV5-1 and TRBJ2-7, is KAGVTQTPRYLIKTRGQQVTLSCSPISGHRSVSWYQQTPGQGLQFLFEYFSETQRNKGNFPGRFSGRQFSNSRSEMNVSTLELGDSALYLCASSSGRVYEQYFGPGTRLTVT.

Only one count was recorded for this clone. The chain carries TRBV28 and TRBJ1-4; TRBD1 matches at 9 bases. The V and J ends lost 2 bases and 7 bases, in that order; junction bases with no gene match: 8. In germline, CDR1 is MDHEN, CDR2 SYDVKM. The CDR3 runs 16 residues. The CDR3 here is CASSLRGTGIGEKLFF. The CDR3 DNA reads TGTGCCAGCAGTTTAAGGGGGACAGGGATTGGTGAAAAACTGTTTTTT.

The V call is TRBV7-2, the J call TRBJ2-1; no firm D call. Between the trimmed V and J ends, which lost 5 bases and 6 bases, there was a span of 8 bases. Germline V CDR1 and CDR2: SGHTA, FQGNSA. The CDR3 is made up of 12 amino acids. The CDR3 coding sequence is TGTGCCAGCAGCCCCCATGTCAATGAGCAGTTCTTC. It translates to CASSPHVNEQFF.

This clone showed up just once. This chain uses TRBV5-5 with TRBJ1-2; TRBD1 matches at 8 bases. CDR1 SGHKS and CDR2 YYEKEE come from the germline V gene (reference sequence). This CDR3 comprises 15 residues. J lost 3 bases, V lost 0 bases, and 4 bases had no gene match. The CDR3 coding sequence is TGTGCCAGCAGCTTGGAGGACAGGGCCTACTATGGCTACACCTTC. Its translation: CASSLEDRAYYGYTF.

V and J are TRBV27 and TRBJ1-2; D unclear. The CDR3 sequence is 13 residues long. Germline V gene sequence: CDR1 MNHEY, CDR2 SMNVEV (reference sequence). Trimming shortened V by 3 bases and J by 4 bases, and 9 bases separated the two germline ends. The DNA for the CDR3 is TGTGCCAGCAGTTTGTCAGGTAGCTATGGCTACACCTTC. It translates to CASSLSGSYGYTF.

The J gene is TRBJ1-1, the V gene TRBV7-9; possible D gene TRBD1, 5 bases. The CDR3 covers 14 residues. In germline, CDR1 is SEHNR, CDR2 FQNEAQ (reference sequence). The V end was cut by 2 bases, the J end by 1 base, with 8 bases between. This CDR3 reads CASSLSGGNTEAFF. The CDR3 nucleotides read TGTGCCAGCAGCTTAAGTGGGGGGAACACTGAAGCTTTCTTT.

V and J are TRBV20-1 and TRBJ2-3; D is unresolved. Trimming stripped 6 bases from V and 7 bases from J, with 11 bases between. The CDR3 runs 11 residues. Per the germline V gene, CDR1 is DFQATT and CDR2 is SNEGSKA (reference sequence). The CDR3 sequence: CSAPVPNTQYF. The CDR3 region has the DNA TGCAGTGCCCCGGTTCCTAATACGCAGTATTTT.

This clone was seen a handful of times. The rearrangement links TRBV18 to TRBJ1-2; D not resolved. The CDR3 covers 13 residues. V lost 2 bases and J lost 3, with 7 bases in between. The germline V gene encodes CDR1 KGHSH and CDR2 LQKENI. CDR3 DNA sequence: TGTGCCAGCTCACCAATTGGGGACTATGGCTACACCTTC. It yields the protein CASSPIGDYGYTF.

V and J are TRBV9 and TRBJ2-2; 10 bases fit TRBD2. The CDR3 is 17 amino acids. CDR1 is SGDLS and CDR2 is YYNGEE in the germline V gene. J gave up 3 bases and V 0 bases, and 5 bases lay outside the gene matches. The CDR3 region is CASSVGLAGADTGELFF. Written as DNA, the CDR3 is TGTGCCAGCAGCGTAGGGCTAGCGGGGGCCGACACCGGGGAGCTGTTTTTT.

The chain is built from TRBV11-1 and TRBJ1-5; 7 bases line up with TRBD1. The CDR3 covers 13 residues. Germline CDR1 is SGHAT and CDR2 is FQDESV (reference sequence). The J segment lost 6 bases and the V segment lost 5 bases, leaving 4 bases of the junction unmatched. The DNA of the CDR3 is TGTGCCAGCAGCGACAGGGCGGGTCAGCCCCAGCATTTT. Protein: CASSDRAGQPQHF.

A note on this clone: Other DNA sequences in this specimen translate into the identical CDR3. The chain carries TRBV4-3 and TRBJ2-3; the D is unclear. The V gene lost 4 bases and the J gene lost 6 bases, with 5 bases spanning the gap. Germline values: CDR1 LGHNA, CDR2 YSLEER. This CDR3 spans 11 amino acids. The CDR3 spells CASSLRDTQYF. CDR3 sequence (DNA): TGCGCCAGCAGCCTGAGGGATACGCAGTATTTT.

V is TRBV28 and J is TRBJ2-1; 8 nucleotides line up with TRBD2. The germline V gene has CDR1 MDHEN and CDR2 SYDVKM. The CDR3 contains 15 residues. Trimming took 8 bases from V and 0 from J; bases not matched to a gene: 6. CDR3 amino acids: CASFPTSGSYNEQFF. Here the CDR3 DNA reads TGTGCCAGCTTTCCTACTAGCGGCTCCTACAATGAGCAGTTCTTC.

The rearrangement links TRBV28 to TRBJ1-1, with D uncertain. The CDR3 extends over 14 amino acids. Per germline, CDR1 MDHEN and CDR2 SYDVKM. V lost 2 bases, J lost 1 base, and 8 bases lay in between. CDR3 DNA: TGTGCCAGCAGTTTAGCGAGGCAGAACACTGAAGCTTTCTTT. Its protein is CASSLARQNTEAFF.

The chain links TRBV9 to TRBJ2-1, with D possibly TRBD2 on 6 matching bases. From germline, CDR1 is SGDLS and CDR2 YYNGEE. V lost 4 bases, J lost 8 bases, and 22 bases lay in between. This CDR3 comprises 16 residues. The CDR3 sequence is CASSPRRDLPVDEQFF. DNA for the CDR3: TGTGCCAGCAGCCCGAGGCGGGACCTCCCTGTGGATGAGCAGTTCTTC.

The table lists this clone with a few counts. The chain carries TRBV6-5 and TRBJ2-3, with 7 nucleotides matching TRBD1. This CDR3 is 15 amino acids long. V shed 7 bases and J 1 base; nucleotides not matched to a gene: 8. Germline V gives CDR1 MNHEY, CDR2 SVGAGI. Written as DNA, the CDR3 is TGTGCCAGCATCGCACAGGGGATCGGCACAGATACGCAGTATTTT. Its protein product is CASIAQGIGTDTQYF.

The V and J genes are TRBV7-9 and TRBJ2-1, with 8 bases matching TRBD2. The junction had 13 bases not matched to a gene; V was cut back by 4 bases and J by 5 bases. CDR1 SEHNR and CDR2 FQNEAQ come from the germline V gene (reference sequence). The CDR3 has 17 amino acids. The CDR3 sequence is CASSSATGLGIHNEQFF. DNA of the CDR3: TGTGCCAGCAGCTCAGCAACGGGACTAGGGATCCACAATGAGCAGTTCTTC.

V gene TRBV6-1 combines with J gene TRBJ1-3; no definite D call. The V gene's germline CDR1 is MNHNS and CDR2 SASEGT. Trimming stripped 1 base from V and 0 bases from J, with 10 bases between. The CDR3 consists of 16 residues. The CDR3 nucleotides are TGTGCCAGCAGTGAAGGCCGATTAAACTCTGGAAACACCATATATTTT. It yields the protein CASSEGRLNSGNTIYF.

Ten or more counts support this clone. The CDR3 loop reads CASSIGVGYGYTF. CDR3 nucleotide sequence: TGTGCCAGTAGTATTGGGGTGGGCTATGGCTACACCTTC. This chain uses TRBV19 with TRBJ1-2; D uncertain. Germline V gene lookup returns CDR1 LNHDA and CDR2 SQIVND (reference sequence). Trimming shortened V by 3 bases and J by 4 bases, and 9 bases separated the two germline ends. CDR3 length: 13 amino acids.

The rearrangement uses TRBV6-5 and TRBJ2-5; D is ambiguous. CDR3 length: 11 amino acids. Trimming removed 5 bases from V and 5 bases from J, with 6 bases in between. The germline gives CDR1 MNHEY, CDR2 SVGAGI. CDR3 DNA: TGTGCCAGCAGTAAACAGGAGACCCAGTACTTC. Encoded protein: CASSKQETQYF.

The gene calls are TRBV30 and TRBJ1-4, with 9 bases fitting TRBD1. The CDR3 length is 12 residues. V was clipped by 2 bases and J by 15 bases; unmatched bases: 7. Germline CDR1 and CDR2: GTSNPN and SVGIG (reference sequence). The DNA for the CDR3 is TGTGCCTGGAGTCTCGGACAGGGGACAATGTTTTTT. Translating it yields CAWSLGQGTMFF.